A single TCR beta chain is shown here with its context. This specimen belongs to a study of blood T cell repertoires in COVID-19. Study-level background: The cDNA or gDNA used as material had been derived from T cells, B-cell-depleted T cells, or PBMCs.

CDR1 and CDR2 from the germline V gene are KGHSH and LQKENI. V shed 4 bases, J shed 3 bases, and the junction held 1 base outside the gene matches. The CDR3 has 13 amino acids. The study assigned cohorts using participant-reported clinical history. TCRdb's table, derived via immunoSEQ multiplex PCR, lists solely in-frame clones and lacks some. This sample has about 210,000 clones, with around 86% found just once. The clonotype was recovered from a woman in her 50s with acute COVID-19. The source material was PBMCs or T cells enriched from blood (not recorded which). This chain uses TRBV18 with TRBJ1-2; TRBD1 matches 8 bases. The CDR3 loop reads CASSLDRDYGYTF. The CDR3 DNA reads TGTGCCAGCTCACTGGACAGGGACTATGGCTACACCTTC.